This entry is about one TCR beta chain. Trimming shortened V by 7 bases and J by 0 bases, and 11 bases separated the two germline ends. Germline lookup yields CDR1 MNHEY and CDR2 SVGAGI. The CDR3 runs to 14 residues. The data originate from a study of T cell changes during pregnancy in multiple sclerosis. This table comes from immunoSEQ multiplex PCR, and its TCRdb copy is limited to in-frame clones, with some not included. The repertoire holds 110,000 or so clones, with approximately 93% as singletons. V usage is TRBV6-5 and J usage is TRBJ2-3, with D tentatively TRBD2 (5 bases). The specimen was peripheral blood, collected before pregnancy. The receptor was isolated from a female donor with multiple sclerosis, enrolled in a pregnancy study. The CDR3 reads CASKEVRSTDTQYF. CDR3 DNA sequence: TGTGCCAGCAAGGAGGTCCGCAGCACAGATACGCAGTATTTT.